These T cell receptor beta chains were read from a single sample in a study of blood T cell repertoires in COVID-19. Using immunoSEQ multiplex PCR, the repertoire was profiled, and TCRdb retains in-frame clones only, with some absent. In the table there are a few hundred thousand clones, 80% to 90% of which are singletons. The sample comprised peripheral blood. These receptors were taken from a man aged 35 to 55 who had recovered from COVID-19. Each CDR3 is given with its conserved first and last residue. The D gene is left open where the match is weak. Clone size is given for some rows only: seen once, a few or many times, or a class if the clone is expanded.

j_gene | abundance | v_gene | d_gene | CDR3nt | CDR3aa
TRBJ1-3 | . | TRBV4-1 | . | TGCGCCAGCAGCCAAAATATCGGCGGAGGAAGAGAAAACACCATATATTTT | CASSQNIGGGRENTIYF
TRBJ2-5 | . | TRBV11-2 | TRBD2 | TGTGCCAGCAGCTTCTTGGGACTAGTGGATGAGACCCAGTACTTC | CASSFLGLVDETQYF
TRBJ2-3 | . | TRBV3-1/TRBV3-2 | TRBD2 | TGTGCCAGCAGCCAAGGGGACCCGTTAGCGGGGGCCAGCACAGATACGCAGTATTTT | CASSQGDPLAGASTDTQYF
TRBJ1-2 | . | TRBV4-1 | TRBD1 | TGCGCCAGCAGCACACGACAGGGGGCAGGCTATGGCTACACCTTC | CASSTRQGAGYGYTF
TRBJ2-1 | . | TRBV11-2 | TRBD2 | TGTGCCAGCAGCTTAACCGGGACTAGCGGTAATGAGCAGTTCTTC | CASSLTGTSGNEQFF
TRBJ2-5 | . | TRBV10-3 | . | TGTGCCATCAGTGGAGGGCAGCAAGCAGAGACCCAGTACTTC | CAISGGQQAETQYF
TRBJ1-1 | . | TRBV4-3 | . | TGCGCCAGCAGCCAAGATTCACGGGGAGAAGCTTTCTTT | CASSQDSRGEAFF
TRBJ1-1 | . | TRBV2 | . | TGTGCCAGCAGCTTGAACACTGAAGCTTTCTTT | CASSLNTEAFF
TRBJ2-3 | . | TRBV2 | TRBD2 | TGTGCCAGCAGGACTAGCGGGAGGTCCGATACGCAGTATTTT | CASRTSGRSDTQYF
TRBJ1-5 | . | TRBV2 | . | TGTGCCAGCAGTGAACTAGCAGGAAGCAATCAGCCCCAGCATTTT | CASSELAGSNQPQHF
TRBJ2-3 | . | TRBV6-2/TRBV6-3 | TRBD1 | TGTGCCAGCAGTTCCCCTAGGACAGGGGATGAGGAAACAGATACGCAGTATTTT | CASSSPRTGDEETDTQYF
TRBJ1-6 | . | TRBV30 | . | TGTGCCTGGAGTGTCGAAGGGGGGGATAATTCACCCCTCCACTTT | CAWSVEGGDNSPLHF
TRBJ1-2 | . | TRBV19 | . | TGTGCCAGTAGTATCGGGGCCACAGGGCAGGATGGCTACACCTTC | CASSIGATGQDGYTF
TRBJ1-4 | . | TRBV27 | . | TGTGCCAGCAGTTTTAGGCACAGTAATGAAAAACTGTTTTTT | CASSFRHSNEKLFF
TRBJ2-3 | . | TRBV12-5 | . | TGTGCTAGTGGTTTGCGGGACTCGCCCACAGATACGCAGTATTTT | CASGLRDSPTDTQYF
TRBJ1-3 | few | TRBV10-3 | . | TGTGCCATCAGTGAGTCAATTGTCGCGAGCTTCTCTGGAAACACCATATATTTT | CAISESIVASFSGNTIYF
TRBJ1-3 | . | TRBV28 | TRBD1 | TGTGCCAGCAGCCCCTCCCTGGGACAGGGCAACCCTGGAAACACCATATATTTT | CASSPSLGQGNPGNTIYF
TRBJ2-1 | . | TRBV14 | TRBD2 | TGTGCCAGCAGCCAAGTGGTGTTAGCGGGAGAGTCCTACAATGAGCAGTTCTTC | CASSQVVLAGESYNEQFF
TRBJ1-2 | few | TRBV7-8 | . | TGTGCCAGCAGCCCGCTGGGGCGATCGAACTATGGCTACACCTTC | CASSPLGRSNYGYTF
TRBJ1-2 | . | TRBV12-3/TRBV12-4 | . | TGTGCCAGCAGTTCGACAGCCATCTATGGCTACACCTTC | CASSSTAIYGYTF
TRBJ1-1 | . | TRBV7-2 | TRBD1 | TGTGCCAGCAGCTCCGACAGGGGTGAAGCTTTCTTT | CASSSDRGEAFF
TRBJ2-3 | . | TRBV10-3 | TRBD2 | TGTGCCATCAGTGAGTTTAGCGGGAGTACAGATACGCAGTATTTT | CAISEFSGSTDTQYF
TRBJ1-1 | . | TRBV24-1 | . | TGTGCCACCAGTGATTTGTCCGGGAACACTGAAGCTTTCTTT | CATSDLSGNTEAFF
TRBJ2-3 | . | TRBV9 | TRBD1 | TGTGCCAGCAGCGCCCCCACGAGGGACAGGCGTGAAGATACGCAGTATTTT | CASSAPTRDRREDTQYF
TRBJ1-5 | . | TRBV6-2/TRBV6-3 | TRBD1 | TGTGCCAGCAGCAGCTTTAGCAGGACAGGGGGGGATCAGCCCCAGCATTTT | CASSSFSRTGGDQPQHF
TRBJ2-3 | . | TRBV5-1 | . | TGCGCCAGCAGCTCAAGTAGGGAGAGGGATACGCAGTATTTT | CASSSSRERDTQYF
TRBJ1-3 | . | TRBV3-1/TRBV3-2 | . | TGTGCCAGCAGCCAATCAATCGTCCAGGGGCGTGGAAACACCATATATTTT | CASSQSIVQGRGNTIYF
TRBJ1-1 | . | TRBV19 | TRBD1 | TGTGCCAGTAGTGCGAGACAGGGGAACACTGAAGCTTTCTTT | CASSARQGNTEAFF
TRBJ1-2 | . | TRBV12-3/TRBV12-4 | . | TGTGCCAGCAGTACTAGGACGGCCTATGGCTACACCTTC | CASSTRTAYGYTF
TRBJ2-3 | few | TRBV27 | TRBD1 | TGTGCCAGCAGTTCAACCTTGACAGGGTTCGGCACAGATACGCAGTATTTT | CASSSTLTGFGTDTQYF
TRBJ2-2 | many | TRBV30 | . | TGTGCCTGGAACGGACAGGGAGGGGCCGGGGAGCTGTTTTTT | CAWNGQGGAGELFF
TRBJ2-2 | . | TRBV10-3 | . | TGTGCCATCAGTGTTAACCTACCAGGCACCGGGGAGCTGTTTTTT | CAISVNLPGTGELFF
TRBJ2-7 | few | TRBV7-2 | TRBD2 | TGTGCCAGCAGCGAGGGACTAGGGTACCACGAGCAGTACTTC | CASSEGLGYHEQYF
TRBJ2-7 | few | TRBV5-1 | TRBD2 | TGCGCCAGCAGCTTGGCCGAGGCCAGGCGGGGGGAGCAGTACTTC | CASSLAEARRGEQYF
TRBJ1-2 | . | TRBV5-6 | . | TGTGCCAGCAGCGGAATAACAGGGTCGGGTAACTATGGCTACACCTTC | CASSGITGSGNYGYTF
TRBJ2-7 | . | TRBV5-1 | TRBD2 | TGCGCCAGCAGCTTGTCGGGACTAGGGGACGAGCAGTACTTC | CASSLSGLGDEQYF
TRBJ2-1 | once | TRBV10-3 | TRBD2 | TGTGCCATCAGGCCCGGGACTAGCGGGAGCTCCTACAATGAGCAGTTCTTC | CAIRPGTSGSSYNEQFF
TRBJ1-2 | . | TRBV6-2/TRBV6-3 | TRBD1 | TGTGCCAGCAGTTACGACCCGGACAGGATCATCTATGGCTACACCTTC | CASSYDPDRIIYGYTF
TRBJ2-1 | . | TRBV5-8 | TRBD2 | TGTGCCAGCAGCTCATGGACTAGCGACTACAATGAGCAGTTCTTC | CASSSWTSDYNEQFF
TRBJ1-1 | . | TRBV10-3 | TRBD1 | TGTGCCGTAGCCGGGACAGGGCAGGATGAAGCTTTCTTT | CAVAGTGQDEAFF
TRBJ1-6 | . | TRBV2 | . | TGTGCCAGCAGTACTTACTCGACCCTCCACTTT | CASSTYSTLHF
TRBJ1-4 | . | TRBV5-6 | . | TGTGCCAGCAGCCCCGTTGGGGCGAGTGAAAAACTGTTTTTT | CASSPVGASEKLFF
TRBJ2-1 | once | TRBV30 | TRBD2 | TGTGCCTGGAGTGCCCCGCCGACTAGCGGATACAATGAGCAGTTCTTC | CAWSAPPTSGYNEQFF
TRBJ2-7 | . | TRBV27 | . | TGTGCCAGCAGCCCGGGACAAGGGTCGGGGGAGCAGTACTTC | CASSPGQGSGEQYF
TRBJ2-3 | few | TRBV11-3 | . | TGTGCCAGCAGCTTGCAGTCCCGTGCAGATACGCAGTATTTT | CASSLQSRADTQYF
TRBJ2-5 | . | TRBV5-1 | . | TGCGCCAGCAGCGGTAGTCCCGGGGAGACCCAGTACTTC | CASSGSPGETQYF
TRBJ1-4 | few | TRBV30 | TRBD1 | TGTGCCTGGAGCCCCCCCGGACAGGGAGATGAAAAACTGTTTTTT | CAWSPPGQGDEKLFF
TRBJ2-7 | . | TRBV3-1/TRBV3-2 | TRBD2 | TGTGCCAGCAGCCACCGACTAGCGGGGAGGTACGAGCAGTACTTC | CASSHRLAGRYEQYF
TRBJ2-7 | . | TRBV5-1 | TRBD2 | TGCGCCAGCAGCTTGTATGAGGGAGGGTCCTACGAGCAGTACTTC | CASSLYEGGSYEQYF
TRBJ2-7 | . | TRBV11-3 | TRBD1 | TGTGCCAGCAGCTTGGACAGGGACGCCTACGAGCAGTACTTC | CASSLDRDAYEQYF
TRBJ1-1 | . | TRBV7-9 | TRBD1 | TGTGCCGAGGACAGGGGGAACACTGAAGCTTTCTTT | CAEDRGNTEAFF
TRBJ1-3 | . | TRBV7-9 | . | TGTGCCAGCAGCTTAGAGGGGCAGCCTGGAAACACCATATATTTT | CASSLEGQPGNTIYF
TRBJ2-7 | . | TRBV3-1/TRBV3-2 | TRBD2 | TGTGCCAGCAGCCAAGATTTTGCAGCGGGGGGGTACGAGCAGTACTTC | CASSQDFAAGGYEQYF
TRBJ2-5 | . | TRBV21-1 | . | TGTGCCAGCAGCCCCCGTTCAGCGGGAGGAGCCGAGACCCAGTACTTC | CASSPRSAGGAETQYF
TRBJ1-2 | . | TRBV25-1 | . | TGTGCCAGCAGTCATACGGGTACTAACGGTGGCTACACCTTC | CASSHTGTNGGYTF
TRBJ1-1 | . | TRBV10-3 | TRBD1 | TGTGCCATCAGCCCGGACAGGGACACTGAAGCTTTCTTT | CAISPDRDTEAFF
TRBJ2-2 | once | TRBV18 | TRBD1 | TGTGCCAGCTCACCAACTACGGACAGGGCGGGAACCGGGGAGCTGTTTTTT | CASSPTTDRAGTGELFF
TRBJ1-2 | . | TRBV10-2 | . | TGCGCCAGCAGTGAAAGGGGTGGTGCGTTTAGCTACACCTTC | CASSERGGAFSYTF
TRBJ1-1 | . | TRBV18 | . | TGTGCCAGCTCACCCCGTACAGGGAGGGACACTGAAGCTTTCTTT | CASSPRTGRDTEAFF
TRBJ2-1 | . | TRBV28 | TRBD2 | TGTGCCAGCAGTCCCATGGGACTAGCGGCGACCCACAATGAGCAGTTCTTC | CASSPMGLAATHNEQFF